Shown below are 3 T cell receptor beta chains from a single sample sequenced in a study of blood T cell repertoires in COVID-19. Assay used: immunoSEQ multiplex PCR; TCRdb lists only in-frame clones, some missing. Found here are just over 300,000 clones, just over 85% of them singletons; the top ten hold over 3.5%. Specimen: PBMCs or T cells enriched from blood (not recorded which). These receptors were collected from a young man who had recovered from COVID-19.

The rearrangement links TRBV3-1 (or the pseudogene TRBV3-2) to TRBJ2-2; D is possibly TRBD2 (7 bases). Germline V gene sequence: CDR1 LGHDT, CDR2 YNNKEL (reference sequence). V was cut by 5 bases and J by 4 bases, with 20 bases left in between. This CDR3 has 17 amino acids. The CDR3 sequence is CASSGGRRGGPTGELFF. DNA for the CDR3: TGTGCCAGCAGCGGAGGGAGGAGGGGGGGCCCCACCGGGGAGCTGTTTTTT.

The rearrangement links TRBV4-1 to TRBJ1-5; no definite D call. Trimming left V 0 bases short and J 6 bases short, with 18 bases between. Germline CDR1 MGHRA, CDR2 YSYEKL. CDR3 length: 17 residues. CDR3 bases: TGCGCCAGCAGCCAAGATTCAGTGGGCGTTTTGGGTCAGCCCCAGCATTTT. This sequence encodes CASSQDSVGVLGQPQHF.

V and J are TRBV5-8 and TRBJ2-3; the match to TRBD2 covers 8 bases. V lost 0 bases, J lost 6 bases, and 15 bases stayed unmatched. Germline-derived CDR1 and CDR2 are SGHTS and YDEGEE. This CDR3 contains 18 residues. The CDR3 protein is CASSLEGNSGDQRDTQYF. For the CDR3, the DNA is TGTGCCAGCAGCTTGGAGGGGAATAGCGGGGACCAAAGGGATACGCAGTATTTT.